These 32 T cell receptor beta chains were sequenced from one sample in a study of blood T cell repertoires in COVID-19. Sequenced by immunoSEQ multiplex PCR; TCRdb stores in-frame clones only, minus some. The sample lists 140,000 or so clones, around 84% occurring once. Sequencing used peripheral blood. Every receptor here comes from a human donor with acute or convalescent COVID-19. The donor label of this sample is uncertain.

This clone was detected only once. The V and J genes are TRBV5-1 and TRBJ2-5; 9 bases map to TRBD2. Looked up from germline, CDR1 is SGHRS and CDR2 is YFSETQ. V lost 1 base to trimming and J lost 5 bases; unmatched junction nucleotides: 9. The CDR3 is made up of 16 amino acids. The CDR3 is CASSLLRGGPRETQYF. The CDR3, as DNA: TGCGCCAGCAGCTTGTTGCGGGGGGGCCCACGGGAGACCCAGTACTTC.

This chain connects TRBV30 to TRBJ2-2, with 10 nucleotides matching TRBD2. Germline assignment: CDR1 GTSNPN and CDR2 SVGIG (reference sequence). The CDR3 extends over 16 amino acids. The V segment lost 6 bases and the J segment 6 bases; nucleotides outside the gene matches: 13. CDR3 bases: TGTGCCTGCTTGTCCGGTCTAGCGGGAGTGTCCGGGGAGCTGTTTTTT. It specifies CACLSGLAGVSGELFF.

V is TRBV9 and J is TRBJ2-2, with D perhaps matching TRBD1 (6 bases). There are 14 residues in the CDR3. V was cut by 4 bases and J by 5 bases, with 12 bases left in between. Germline CDR1 SGDLS, CDR2 YYNGEE. The CDR3: CASSLTGNTGELFF. Written as DNA, the CDR3 is TGTGCCAGCAGCTTGACAGGAAATACCGGGGAGCTGTTTTTT.

The chain links TRBV11-3 to TRBJ2-2; possible D gene TRBD1, 5 bases. The CDR3 has 16 amino acids. Per the germline V gene, CDR1 is SGHNT and CDR2 is YENEEA. V shed 4 bases and J shed 6 bases, with 18 bases lying between them. The DNA of the CDR3 is TGTGCCAGCAGCTCGACCCAGGACACAAGGGCCGGGGAGCTGTTTTTT. Translated, it gives CASSSTQDTRAGELFF.

Only one count was recorded for this clone. The V call is TRBV12-3 or TRBV12-4, the J call TRBJ1-2; TRBD1 might be the D (6 bases). This CDR3 has 13 amino acids. The germline V and J ends were trimmed by 1 base and 4 bases, with 7 bases remaining between them. CDR3 nucleotide sequence: TGTGCCAGCAGTTTAGGGGGGCCCTATGGCTACACCTTC. The encoded protein is CASSLGGPYGYTF.

The chain combines TRBV5-4 with TRBJ1-2, with D perhaps matching TRBD1 (6 bases). Germline V lookup: CDR1 SGHNT, CDR2 YYREEE (reference sequence). This CDR3 region has 14 residues. V shed 6 bases and J shed 2 bases, with 14 bases lying between them. CDR3 in DNA: TGTGCCAGCATACAATACCAGGGGAACTATGGCTACACCTTC. It codes for CASIQYQGNYGYTF. Filled out from reference TRBV5-4 and TRBJ1-2, the complete variable domain reads ETGVTQSPTHLIKTRGQQVTLRCSSQSGHNTVSWYQQALGQGPQFIFQYYREEENGRGNFPPRFSGLQFPNYSSELNVNALELDDSALYLCASIQYQGNYGYTFGSGTRLTVV.

This chain joins TRBV24-1 and TRBJ2-2; TRBD2 might be the D (6 bases). The CDR3 spans 16 residues. V lost 5 bases and J 5 bases, leaving 17 bases between the germline ends. Looked up from germline, CDR1 is KGHDR and CDR2 is SFDVKD. As DNA, the CDR3 is TGTGCCACCAGTGCCAGGAGGGGAAAGGGGACCGGGGAGCTGTTTTTT. Encoded protein: CATSARRGKGTGELFF.

This sequence joins TRBV11-1 and TRBJ1-1, with D tentatively TRBD1 (6 bases). Deletions cut 8 bases from V and 5 bases from J, with 9 bases between. Germline loops: CDR1 SGHAT, CDR2 FQDESV (reference sequence). CDR3 length: 11 residues. CDR3 sequence: CASGQRTEAFF. The CDR3 coding sequence is TGTGCCAGCGGACAGCGGACTGAAGCTTTCTTT.

The chain couples TRBV5-4 to TRBJ1-3; no clear D gene. Trimming stripped 0 bases from V and 0 bases from J, with 7 bases between. The length of the CDR3 is 15 residues. In germline, CDR1 is SGHNT, CDR2 YYREEE (reference sequence). CDR3 coding DNA: TGTGCCAGCAGCTTGGACAGACACTCTGGAAACACCATATATTTT. As protein: CASSLDRHSGNTIYF.

In its sample, this clone was seen once. V and J are TRBV4-3 and TRBJ1-2, with 8 bases lining up with TRBD1. The V and J ends lost 4 bases and 2 bases, in that order; junction bases with no gene match: 3. Germline V gives CDR1 LGHNA, CDR2 YSLEER. CDR3 size: 14 residues. CDR3 sequence: CASSPGQGNYGYTF. The CDR3 coding sequence is TGCGCCAGCAGCCCAGGACAGGGCAACTATGGCTACACCTTC.

The sample holds a few counts of this clone. V usage is TRBV4-3 and J usage is TRBJ2-2; D may be TRBD1 (6 bases). V shed 8 bases and J shed 2 bases, with 12 bases lying between them. This CDR3 comprises 14 residues. Germline assignment: CDR1 LGHNA and CDR2 YSLEER. CDR3: CASGGGPNTGELFF. CDR3 coding DNA: TGCGCCAGCGGGGGCGGACCCAACACCGGGGAGCTGTTTTTT.

This clone has just one count. The chain recombines TRBV28 with TRBJ2-7; 7 bases map to TRBD1. The CDR3 consists of 14 residues. Germline lookup yields CDR1 MDHEN and CDR2 SYDVKM. V lost 5 bases, J lost 3 bases, and 7 bases stayed unmatched. The DNA of the CDR3 is TGTGCCAGCAGTCCCGACAGGGAACTCTACGAGCAGTACTTC. Translated: CASSPDRELYEQYF.

The chain uses TRBV6-5 and TRBJ1-1; TRBD1 is a possible D gene (5 bases). This CDR3 spans 13 amino acids. The ends were cut back, 7 bases at V and 1 base at J, with 10 bases in the middle. Germline assignment: CDR1 MNHEY and CDR2 SVGAGI. Here the CDR3 DNA reads TGTGCCAGCACCTACGGACAGAACACTGAAGCTTTCTTT. Encoded protein: CASTYGQNTEAFF.

A few counts support this clone. This chain connects TRBV7-2 to TRBJ1-2, with D tentatively TRBD1 (5 bases). This CDR3 is 13 amino acids long. The V end was cut by 5 bases, the J end by 6 bases, with 13 bases between. Germline V gene lookup returns CDR1 SGHTA and CDR2 FQGNSA. The CDR3 nucleotides read TGTGCCAGCAGCCCGGGGCGGGACCATGGCTACACCTTC. Translation: CASSPGRDHGYTF.

V gene TRBV4-2 combines with J gene TRBJ1-2, with 9 bases fitting TRBD1. CDR3 length: 20 amino acids. The germline gives CDR1 LGHNA, CDR2 YNFKEQ. Trimming cost V 0 bases and J 0 bases; bases outside gene matches: 14. In DNA, the CDR3 is TGTGCCAGCAGCCAAGATGGCGGAGGGACAGGGACAGGAGCTAACTATGGCTACACCTTC. Translated, it gives CASSQDGGGTGTGANYGYTF.

This clone was detected once. The rearrangement uses TRBV6-1 and TRBJ1-2; no reliable D call. V lost 3 bases to trimming and J lost 4 bases, with 12 bases between them. Germline CDR1 MNHNS, CDR2 SASEGT. CDR3 length: 14 amino acids. CDR3 coding DNA: TGTGCCAGCAGTGATGACTATTCGCCCTATGGCTACACCTTC. Its protein product is CASSDDYSPYGYTF.

The genes are TRBV7-9 and TRBJ2-2, with TRBD1 matching 10 bases. Trimming removed 4 bases from V and 7 bases from J; junction bases left unmatched: 12. Germline values: CDR1 SEHNR, CDR2 FQNEAQ (reference sequence). The CDR3 has 17 amino acids. The DNA for the CDR3 is TGTGCCAGCAGCTCGGGCCGAGACAGGGGGCCGTACGGGGAGCTGTTTTTT. It codes for CASSSGRDRGPYGELFF.

This clone was detected only once. The chain is built from TRBV6-5 and TRBJ1-5, with TRBD1 matching 8 bases. Trimming took 8 bases from V and 4 from J; bases not matched to a gene: 10. The germline CDR1 and CDR2 sequences are MNHEY and SVGAGI. The CDR3 is 15 amino acids. CDR3 protein: CASGATGAGNQPQHF. In nucleotides, the CDR3 is TGTGCCAGCGGCGCGACAGGGGCCGGTAATCAGCCCCAGCATTTT.

V usage is TRBV18 and J usage is TRBJ1-2; perhaps TRBD1 as D (5 bases). The CDR3 contains 15 residues. Trimming took 4 bases from V and 8 from J, leaving 20 bases between them. Germline CDR1 reads KGHSH; CDR2 reads LQKENI. Here the CDR3 reads CASSLVQAPSQGYTF. The DNA for the CDR3 is TGTGCCAGCTCACTCGTACAGGCCCCATCCCAGGGCTACACCTTC.

This clone was seen a single time. The rearrangement uses TRBV29-1 and TRBJ1-2, with 8 bases lining up with TRBD1. V lost 6 bases and J lost 0; bases outside the gene matches: 6. The CDR3 loop spans 14 amino acids. Germline values: CDR1 SQVTM, CDR2 ANQGSEA. The CDR3 reads CSVWTGIPNYGYTF. DNA of the CDR3: TGCAGCGTCTGGACAGGGATTCCTAACTATGGCTACACCTTC.

DNA of the CDR3: TGCAGCGTTGAGGCCCCAGGGTCTGAGACCCAGTACTTC. Translation: CSVEAPGSETQYF. The chain uses TRBV29-1 and TRBJ2-5; possible D gene TRBD1, 5 bases. Germline lookup yields CDR1 SQVTM and CDR2 ANQGSEA. Trimming pared 3 bases from V and 5 bases from J, leaving 13 bases between. This CDR3 contains 13 residues.

The J gene is TRBJ2-1, the V gene TRBV29-1, with a possible D match to TRBD2 (6 bases). The CDR3 extends over 16 amino acids. Trimming took 1 base from V and 5 from J, leaving 18 bases between them. Germline-derived CDR1 and CDR2 are SQVTM and ANQGSEA. For the CDR3, the DNA is TGCAGCGTTGAAGGCCGTGGGGGAGGAGTAAACAATGAGCAGTTCTTC. It translates to CSVEGRGGGVNNEQFF.

This chain joins TRBV2 and TRBJ1-3; D remains ambiguous. CDR1 SNHLY and CDR2 FYNNEI come from the germline V gene. The CDR3 contains 16 residues. Trimming took off 4 bases at V and 3 bases at J, with 16 bases between the two ends. The CDR3 is CASSATQRSGGNTIYF. For the CDR3, the DNA is TGTGCCAGCAGTGCAACCCAGCGCTCGGGTGGAAACACCATATATTTT.

In the case of this clone: Relative to the germline gene, one junction end is altered; a read error may explain this. This chain uses TRBV27 with TRBJ1-4; maybe TRBD1 (6 bases). Germline V gene data show CDR1 as MNHEY and CDR2 as SMNVEV (reference sequence). This CDR3 region has 10 residues. The CDR3 nucleotides are TGTGCCAGCAGTGACCCAGGGGAGAGGTTT. Translating gives CASSDPGERF.

The chain joins TRBV18 to TRBJ1-1; the match to TRBD1 covers 7 bases. The germline V gene has CDR1 KGHSH and CDR2 LQKENI. J was trimmed by 3 bases and V by 3 bases; bases with no gene match: 7. The CDR3 loop spans 15 amino acids. This CDR3 is CASSPGQLSDTEAFF. CDR3 nucleotide sequence: TGTGCCAGCTCACCGGGACAGCTCTCGGACACTGAAGCTTTCTTT.

This clone was recorded a few times. The chain is built from TRBV7-2 and TRBJ1-5; D not certain. Trimming took 1 base from V and 5 from J, leaving 6 bases between them. Germline V gene data show CDR1 as SGHTA and CDR2 as FQGNSA. This CDR3 spans 13 amino acids. In nucleotides, the CDR3 is TGTGCCAGCAGCTTAGACTCGGATCAGCCCCAGCATTTT. It translates to CASSLDSDQPQHF. Together with reference TRBV7-2 and TRBJ1-5, the CDR3 gives the full variable domain: GAGVSQSPSNKVTEKGKDVELRCDPISGHTALYWYRQSLGQGLEFLIYFQGNSAPDKSGLPSDRFSAERTGGSVSTLTIQRTQQEDSAVYLCASSLDSDQPQHFGDGTRLSIL.

J is TRBJ1-4 and V is TRBV11-2; D might be TRBD1 (5 bases). Per germline, CDR1 SGHAT and CDR2 FQNNGV. The CDR3 spans 14 residues. Trimming cost V 5 bases and J 4 bases, with 11 bases left between them. CDR3 nucleotide sequence: TGTGCCAGCAGCCCCCGGGGGTTTAATGAAAAACTGTTTTTT. Its protein is CASSPRGFNEKLFF.

This chain joins TRBV24-1 and TRBJ2-1, with 7 bases aligning to TRBD1. V shed 3 bases and J 0 bases; nucleotides not matched to a gene: 10. The CDR3 is 18 residues long. CDR1 is KGHDR and CDR2 is SFDVKD in the germline V gene. CDR3 loop: CATSDIGTASYSYNEQFF. CDR3 DNA sequence: TGTGCCACCAGTGATATTGGGACAGCTTCTTACTCCTACAATGAGCAGTTCTTC.

This chain connects TRBV6-1 to TRBJ2-3; TRBD2 matches 7 bases. The length of the CDR3 is 21 residues. Germline assignment: CDR1 MNHNS and CDR2 SASEGT. V lost 0 bases and J lost 0; bases outside the gene matches: 18. The CDR3 loop is CASSEAGEATGLKRSTDTQYF. CDR3 DNA: TGTGCCAGCAGTGAAGCGGGGGAGGCCACGGGACTAAAGCGGAGCACAGATACGCAGTATTTT.

The V gene is TRBV24-1, the J gene TRBJ2-1; no clear D gene. The V gene lost 5 bases and the J gene lost 0 bases, with 10 bases spanning the gap. CDR3 size: 15 residues. The germline V gene has CDR1 KGHDR and CDR2 SFDVKD. The CDR3 DNA follows: TGTGCCACCAGTGTGGGCCAGAGCTCCTACAATGAGCAGTTCTTC. Its translation: CATSVGQSSYNEQFF.

J is TRBJ1-6 and V is TRBV2; 7 bases map to TRBD1. The germline CDR1 and CDR2 sequences are SNHLY and FYNNEI. The V gene end was trimmed by 3 bases and the J gene end by 8 bases; junction bases not matched to a gene: 7. There are 15 residues in the CDR3. Here the CDR3 DNA reads TGTGCCAGCAGTGAGAGTAGACAGGGCGATTCACCCCTCCACTTT. It yields the protein CASSESRQGDSPLHF.

J is TRBJ2-2 and V is TRBV10-3; perhaps TRBD2 as D (6 bases). V lost 6 bases to trimming and J lost 7 bases, with 9 bases between them. Per the germline V gene, CDR1 is ENHRY and CDR2 is SYGVKD. The CDR3 sequence is 12 residues long. DNA of the CDR3: TGTGCCATCAGCGGGACTTACGGGGAGCTGTTTTTT. It yields the protein CAISGTYGELFF.